Sequencing of this T cell receptor (beta chain) was carried out in a study of blood T cell repertoires in COVID-19. At the level of the study: Samples came from the United States, Italy and Spain, spanning acute and convalescent COVID-19. Sources were T cells, B-cell-depleted T cells, or PBMCs; the material itself was cDNA or gDNA.

Per the study methods: The assay estimated nucleated cells by amplifying reference gene primers. TCRdb's table, derived via immunoSEQ multiplex PCR, lists solely in-frame clones and lacks some. That table is the source of V, J and clone size, and D and trimming were worked out from the DNA. The sample includes around 250,000 clones, around 80% of them seen just once. CDR3 length: 15 amino acids. The trim removed 6 bases at V and 5 bases at J, leaving 7 bases unmatched. From germline, CDR1 is SGHRS and CDR2 YFSETQ. Sequencing used peripheral blood. The chain is built from TRBV5-1 and TRBJ2-7, with 14 positions matching TRBD2. The clonotype was recovered from a woman aged 18-29 years with acute or convalescent COVID-19. This CDR3 is CASNRLAGGPHEQYF. CDR3 DNA: TGCGCCAGCAATCGACTAGCGGGAGGGCCCCACGAGCAGTACTTC.